Listed below are T cell receptor beta chains from one sample, sequenced in a study of T cell responses to AZD1222 COVID-19 vaccine. Generated by immunoSEQ multiplex PCR, the TCRdb table keeps only in-frame clones and is missing some. This table holds 130,000 to 150,000 clones, around 90% found once. The material was peripheral blood, obtained on day 0 of AZD1222 vaccination. The receptors here all came from an adult in good health. Each CDR3 is given with its conserved first and last residue. A D gene is named only where the DNA matches it firmly. Clone size is given for some rows only: seen once, a few or many times, or a class if the clone is expanded.

J: TRBJ1-1; D: TRBD1; V: TRBV5-1; size: -; DNA: TGCGCCAGCAGCCCGGGACAGGGCCGAAACACTGAAGCTTTCTTT; CDR3: CASSPGQGRNTEAFF
J: TRBJ1-2; D: TRBD1; V: TRBV19; size: -; DNA: TGTGCCAGTAGTGGAGGCAGGGGGGACTACGGCTACACCTTC; CDR3: CASSGGRGDYGYTF
J: TRBJ1-5; D: TRBD1; V: TRBV6-5; size: -; DNA: TGTGCCAGCAGTTACCCCCCAGGGGGTAGCAATCAGCCCCAGCATTTT; CDR3: CASSYPPGGSNQPQHF
J: TRBJ1-6; D: TRBD1; V: TRBV19; size: -; DNA: TGTGCCAGTAGTGGGACAGGACACAGGAGCTCCTATAATTCACCCCTCCACTTT; CDR3: CASSGTGHRSSYNSPLHF
J: TRBJ1-1; D: -; V: TRBV6-1; size: -; DNA: TGTGCCAGCAGTGAAGCAACGGGGCATATCGAGTACACTGAAGCTTTCTTT; CDR3: CASSEATGHIEYTEAFF
J: TRBJ2-7; D: -; V: TRBV7-9; size: -; DNA: TGTGCCAGCAGCTTTCAGGGTCCGTCCTACGAGCAGTACTTC; CDR3: CASSFQGPSYEQYF
J: TRBJ2-5; D: TRBD1; V: TRBV5-1; size: once; DNA: TGCGCCAGCAGCGGCGACAGGGGGCTAGAGACCCAGTACTTC; CDR3: CASSGDRGLETQYF
J: TRBJ2-7; D: TRBD1; V: TRBV7-8; size: -; DNA: TGTGCCAGCAGCCCAGAATGGACAGGGCGTTTTAGGGACGAGCAGTACTTC; CDR3: CASSPEWTGRFRDEQYF
J: TRBJ1-1; D: -; V: TRBV9; size: -; DNA: TGTGCCAGCAGCGTAGGCATCAGTACAGGCGTGGGCACTGAAGCTTTCTTT; CDR3: CASSVGISTGVGTEAFF
J: TRBJ2-7; D: -; V: TRBV5-1; size: -; DNA: TGCGCCAGCAGCTCCGGAACAGGGATTAGAACCTACGAGCAGTACTTC; CDR3: CASSSGTGIRTYEQYF
J: TRBJ2-1; D: -; V: TRBV27; size: -; DNA: TGTGCCAGCAGTTTGTTCCGGAGCTCCTACAATGAGCAGTTCTTC; CDR3: CASSLFRSSYNEQFF